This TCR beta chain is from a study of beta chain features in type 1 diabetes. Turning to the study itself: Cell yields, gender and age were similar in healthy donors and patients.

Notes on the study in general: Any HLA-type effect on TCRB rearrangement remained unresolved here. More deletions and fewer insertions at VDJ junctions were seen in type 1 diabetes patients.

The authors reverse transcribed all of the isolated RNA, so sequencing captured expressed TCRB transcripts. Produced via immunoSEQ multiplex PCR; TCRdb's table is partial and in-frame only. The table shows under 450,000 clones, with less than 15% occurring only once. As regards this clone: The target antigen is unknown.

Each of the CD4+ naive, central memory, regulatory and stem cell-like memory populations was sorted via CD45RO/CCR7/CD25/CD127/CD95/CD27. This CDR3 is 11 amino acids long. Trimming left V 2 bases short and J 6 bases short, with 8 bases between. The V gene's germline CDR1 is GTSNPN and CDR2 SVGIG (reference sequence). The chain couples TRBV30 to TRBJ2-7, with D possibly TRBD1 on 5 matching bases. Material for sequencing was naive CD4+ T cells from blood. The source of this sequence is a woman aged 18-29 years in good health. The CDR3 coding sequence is TGTGCCTGGAGTTTAGGGGCCGAGCAGTACTTC. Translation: CAWSLGAEQYF.